This TCR beta chain was obtained from a study of T cells after yellow fever vaccination. The 5'RACE template-switching step produced TCR cDNA and added a universal primer site and UMIs. TCRdb ran MiXCR on the 5' RACE reads and lists one entry per CDR3 protein. The data contain roughly 310,000 distinct CDR3 sequences, 8.7% of them seen just once; the ten biggest clones take up roughly 18%. Concerning this clonotype itself: Its antigen is not identified.

CDR3 length: 13 amino acids. Germline loops: CDR1 DFQATT, CDR2 SNEGSKA (reference sequence). Overall study results and limits: Clones that expanded after primary vaccination mostly reappeared after the booster (approximately 96% CD4, 88% CD8). Although the secondary response was weaker, it peaked faster, at day 5 versus 15.

The gene calls are TRBV20-1 and TRBJ2-2; TRBD1 agrees at 7 bases. The input for sequencing was PBMCs, taken on the day of the first yellow fever vaccination. The sequence was collected from a man aged 18 to 29 who received the YFV17D yellow fever vaccine. This CDR3 is CGTGTANTGELFF. In nucleotides, the CDR3 is TGCGGGACCGGGACAGCGAACACCGGGGAGCTGTTTTTT.